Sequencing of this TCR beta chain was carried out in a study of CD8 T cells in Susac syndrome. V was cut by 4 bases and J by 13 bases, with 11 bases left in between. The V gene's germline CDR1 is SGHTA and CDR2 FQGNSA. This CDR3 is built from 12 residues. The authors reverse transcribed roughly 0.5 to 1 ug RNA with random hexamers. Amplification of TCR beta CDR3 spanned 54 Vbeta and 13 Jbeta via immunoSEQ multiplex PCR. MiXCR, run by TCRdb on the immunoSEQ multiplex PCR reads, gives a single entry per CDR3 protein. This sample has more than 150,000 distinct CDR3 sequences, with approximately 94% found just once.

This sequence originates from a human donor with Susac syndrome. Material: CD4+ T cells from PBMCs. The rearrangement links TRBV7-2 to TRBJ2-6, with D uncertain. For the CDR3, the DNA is TGTGCCAGCAGCTCACGGTCCGGGGTCCTGACTTTC. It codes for CASSSRSGVLTF.